This T cell receptor beta chain was identified in a study of blood T cell repertoires in COVID-19 (dated by TCRdb to 2020 to 2022). At the level of the whole study: Samples from collaborators originated in the United States, Italy and Spain and spanned both the acute and convalescent phases of COVID-19. The samples were drawn from the first 160 participants of the ongoing ImmuneRACE study and from over 950 subjects provided by 6 global collaborators. Deeply sampled blood TCRbeta repertoires from subjects exposed to, actively infected with, or recovered from COVID-19 were included in the dataset. Nearly every sample came with metadata listing a de-identified subject ID, COVID-19 status, age in years and sex. Where available, HLA class I and class II types were taken from metadata supplied by the sample provider and were not determined by assay-based typing. The material from the prospective study consisted of cDNA or gDNA derived from T cells, B-cell-depleted T cells, or PBMCs. The repertoires were released in a freely available public database meant as a resource for research on the immune response to SARS-CoV-2.

Study-wide conclusions, independent of this receptor: How much clinical and demographic metadata was included differed by source and by participant, and the metadata was provided uncurated.

In its sample, this clone was seen once. It lacks a known antigen. Per-base qualities were not stored, and no clone one base away is much larger. Trimmed from V: 6 bases; trimmed from J: 4 bases; junction bases lacking a gene match: 9. Reading from cysteine to phenylalanine, the CDR3 counts 15 amino acids. Only the CDR3 part of the read is kept: 45 bases, read in frame from the first base. The germline V gene yields SGHAT for CDR1 and FQNNGV for CDR2. The collaborating institutions used their own protocols to collect whole blood in K2EDTA tubes. For TCRbeta analysis, collaborator samples were shipped as frozen whole blood, as isolated PBMCs, or as DNA extracted from either sample type. TCRbeta CDR3 regions were amplified from genomic DNA by means of the immunoSEQ Assay, a bias-controlled multiplex PCR. Per the source publication's procedure: The number of nucleated cells in each sample was estimated by amplification of reference gene primers within the assay. To quantify the absolute abundance of each unique TCRbeta CDR3 rearrangement, sequence reads were collapsed and filtered. Productive Simpson clonality was computed per sample as the square root of Simpson's diversity index over productive rearrangements. This is the immuneACCESS table as TCRdb keeps it, with only in-frame sequences that have V and J called. A part of the clones is gone; compared with another copy, unresolved V genes explain less than half, and the rest is unexplained. The V and J calls and clone size are taken from that table; D and trimming were inferred from the DNA. Counted in this sample were approximately 100,000 clones; around 80% of them appeared once. In total, the top ten clones hold roughly a tenth of the sample.

Sequenced material: peripheral blood. This sequence uses TRBV11-2 and TRBJ2-4; the junction holds 7 bases that match TRBD1. The TCR originated in a man aged 70 or older with acute or convalescent COVID-19. The DNA sequence is as follows: TGTGCCAGCAGAAACCATGGACAGGCGAAAAACATTCAGTACTTC. Its protein reads: CASRNHGQAKNIQYF.